Listed below are T cell receptor beta chains from one sample, sequenced in a study of blood T cell repertoires in COVID-19. TCRdb's copy holds only in-frame clones and misses some; the assay was immunoSEQ multiplex PCR. Of roughly 190,000 clones listed, more than 80% are singletons. Sequencing was carried out using peripheral blood. The receptors come from a woman in her sixties or seventies with acute or convalescent COVID-19. The CDR3 runs from the conserved cysteine through the conserved F or W. Fields, in order: J gene, clone size, D gene, V gene, CDR3 protein, CDR3 DNA. D genes are given only for firm matches. Rows may omit the clone size; those that give it use once, few, many or a size class.

J gene: TRBJ2-3
clone size: few
D gene: -
V gene: TRBV6-5
CDR3 protein: CASSYGGEDTQYF
CDR3 DNA: TGTGCCAGCAGTTACGGAGGGGAAGATACGCAGTATTTT

J gene: TRBJ2-6
clone size: few
D gene: TRBD1
V gene: TRBV15
CDR3 protein: CATSRDIAGTGSGANVLTF
CDR3 DNA: TGTGCCACCAGCAGAGATATCGCCGGGACAGGCTCTGGGGCCAACGTCCTGACTTTC

J gene: TRBJ1-1
clone size: -
D gene: -
V gene: TRBV6-4
CDR3 protein: CARATEMNTEAFF
CDR3 DNA: TGTGCCAGGGCGACGGAGATGAACACTGAAGCTTTCTTT

J gene: TRBJ2-7
clone size: -
D gene: -
V gene: TRBV6-5
CDR3 protein: CAIDRIYEQYF
CDR3 DNA: TGTGCCATCGACAGGATTTACGAGCAGTACTTC

J gene: TRBJ2-2
clone size: -
D gene: TRBD2
V gene: TRBV9
CDR3 protein: CASKRREGAGELFF
CDR3 DNA: TGTGCCAGCAAGAGGCGGGAGGGGGCCGGGGAGCTGTTTTTT

J gene: TRBJ1-5
clone size: once
D gene: -
V gene: TRBV7-2
CDR3 protein: CASSLGRDQPQHF
CDR3 DNA: TGTGCCAGCAGCTTAGGGAGGGATCAGCCCCAGCATTTT

J gene: TRBJ1-5
clone size: -
D gene: -
V gene: TRBV5-6
CDR3 protein: CASSLGQTLLPGPQHF
CDR3 DNA: TGTGCCAGCAGCTTGGGGCAGACGCTACTCCCGGGGCCCCAGCATTTT

J gene: TRBJ2-7
clone size: -
D gene: -
V gene: TRBV5-4
CDR3 protein: CASSLGEFYEQYF
CDR3 DNA: TGTGCCAGCAGCTTGGGCGAATTTTACGAGCAGTACTTC

J gene: TRBJ2-3
clone size: once
D gene: -
V gene: TRBV7-2
CDR3 protein: CASSLDRSTDTQYF
CDR3 DNA: TGTGCCAGCAGCTTAGACAGAAGCACAGATACGCAGTATTTT

J gene: TRBJ1-1
clone size: -
D gene: TRBD1
V gene: TRBV5-1
CDR3 protein: CASSLEQGSEAFF
CDR3 DNA: TGCGCCAGCAGCTTGGAACAGGGGTCTGAAGCTTTCTTT

J gene: TRBJ2-1
clone size: -
D gene: TRBD2
V gene: TRBV11-2
CDR3 protein: CASSLNSGLAGDNEQFF
CDR3 DNA: TGTGCCAGCAGCTTAAACTCGGGACTAGCGGGAGACAATGAGCAGTTCTTC

J gene: TRBJ1-1
clone size: -
D gene: TRBD1
V gene: TRBV2
CDR3 protein: CASSPRPGGITEAFF
CDR3 DNA: TGTGCCAGCAGTCCCCGCCCAGGGGGAATCACTGAAGCTTTCTTT

J gene: TRBJ2-1
clone size: -
D gene: TRBD1
V gene: TRBV20-1
CDR3 protein: CSASRRQGYNEQFF
CDR3 DNA: TGCAGTGCTAGTCGGCGACAGGGCTACAATGAGCAGTTCTTC

J gene: TRBJ2-2
clone size: -
D gene: TRBD1
V gene: TRBV9
CDR3 protein: CASSVEGTGPGELFF
CDR3 DNA: TGTGCCAGCAGCGTAGAAGGGACAGGGCCCGGGGAGCTGTTTTTT

J gene: TRBJ2-1
clone size: -
D gene: TRBD2
V gene: TRBV10-3
CDR3 protein: CAISGGTSGNNEQFF
CDR3 DNA: TGTGCCATCAGTGGGGGGACTAGCGGGAACAATGAGCAGTTCTTC

J gene: TRBJ1-1
clone size: -
D gene: -
V gene: TRBV2
CDR3 protein: CASSQPGTEAFF
CDR3 DNA: TGTGCCAGCAGCCAACCGGGGACTGAAGCTTTCTTT

J gene: TRBJ2-7
clone size: -
D gene: TRBD2
V gene: TRBV29-1
CDR3 protein: CSVSGLAGKTGGYEQYF
CDR3 DNA: TGCAGCGTATCGGGACTAGCGGGAAAGACGGGGGGCTACGAGCAGTACTTC

J gene: TRBJ2-1
clone size: -
D gene: -
V gene: TRBV7-9
CDR3 protein: CASSLARSLGLGWDEQFF
CDR3 DNA: TGTGCCAGCAGCTTAGCGAGGAGTCTGGGACTCGGTTGGGATGAGCAGTTCTTC

J gene: TRBJ2-3
clone size: -
D gene: TRBD2
V gene: TRBV5-1
CDR3 protein: CASSSGLAGTDTQYF
CDR3 DNA: TGCGCCAGCAGCTCGGGACTAGCGGGCACAGATACGCAGTATTTT

J gene: TRBJ2-2
clone size: -
D gene: TRBD1
V gene: TRBV30
CDR3 protein: CAWRTTGANTGELFF
CDR3 DNA: TGTGCCTGGAGGACGACAGGGGCTAACACCGGGGAGCTGTTTTTT

J gene: TRBJ2-2
clone size: -
D gene: TRBD2
V gene: TRBV5-4
CDR3 protein: CASSQGLGVLFGELFF
CDR3 DNA: TGTGCCAGCAGTCAAGGACTAGGAGTATTGTTTGGGGAGCTGTTTTTT

J gene: TRBJ2-1
clone size: -
D gene: TRBD2
V gene: TRBV6-5
CDR3 protein: CASSYKLAGGGEQFF
CDR3 DNA: TGTGCCAGCAGTTACAAACTAGCGGGAGGGGGTGAGCAGTTCTTC

J gene: TRBJ1-1
clone size: -
D gene: TRBD1
V gene: TRBV28
CDR3 protein: CASSFLGADRGTEAFF
CDR3 DNA: TGTGCCAGCAGTTTTTTAGGCGCAGACAGGGGGACTGAAGCTTTCTTT

J gene: TRBJ1-2
clone size: -
D gene: TRBD1
V gene: TRBV7-8
CDR3 protein: CASSAQGVPHGYTF
CDR3 DNA: TGTGCCAGCAGCGCCCAGGGGGTTCCTCATGGCTACACCTTC

J gene: TRBJ1-2
clone size: -
D gene: -
V gene: TRBV7-9
CDR3 protein: CASSPALPRAGYTF
CDR3 DNA: TGTGCCAGCAGCCCGGCCCTGCCGCGGGCTGGCTACACCTTC

J gene: TRBJ1-5
clone size: -
D gene: -
V gene: TRBV2
CDR3 protein: CASSEVGTSNQPQHF
CDR3 DNA: TGTGCCAGCAGTGAAGTTGGGACAAGCAATCAGCCCCAGCATTTT

J gene: TRBJ1-3
clone size: once
D gene: TRBD1
V gene: TRBV19
CDR3 protein: CASSILEGATGNTIYF
CDR3 DNA: TGTGCCAGTAGTATTCTTGAGGGGGCTACTGGAAACACCATATATTTT

J gene: TRBJ2-7
clone size: -
D gene: TRBD2
V gene: TRBV2
CDR3 protein: CASSALTSRSYEQYF
CDR3 DNA: TGTGCCAGCAGTGCGTTGACTAGCAGATCCTACGAGCAGTACTTC